These 21 T cell receptor beta chains were sequenced from one sample in a study of blood T cell repertoires in COVID-19. TCRdb's copy holds only in-frame clones and misses some; the assay was immunoSEQ multiplex PCR. The sample consists of 75,000 to 95,000 clones, roughly nine tenths of them appearing once. The sequencing sample was made of peripheral blood. The source of these receptors is a woman aged 60 to 75 with COVID-19, enrolled during active disease.

The chain joins TRBV7-9 to TRBJ1-5, with D possibly matching TRBD1 (5 bases). This CDR3 region has 14 residues. V shed 6 bases and J shed 0 bases, with 9 bases lying between them. Germline CDR1 and CDR2: SEHNR and FQNEAQ (reference sequence). The CDR3, as DNA: TGTGCCAGCAGTCCGGGGGGTAGCAATCAGCCCCAGCATTTT. Protein sequence: CASSPGGSNQPQHF.

About this clone: The junction does not match germline at one end; this may be a read error. V gene TRBV7-7 combines with J gene TRBJ2-2, with 9 bases that match TRBD1. Germline loops: CDR1 SSHAT, CDR2 FNYEAQ (reference sequence). The CDR3 loop spans 15 amino acids. Here the CDR3 reads CASRPGGQGSGELFF. The CDR3 DNA is TGTGCTAGCAGGCCGGGGGGACAGGGATCCGGGGAGCTGTTTTTT.

This rearrangement joins TRBV3-1 (or the pseudogene TRBV3-2) to TRBJ2-1; tentative D call: TRBD1 (6 bases). Trimming pared 5 bases from V and 5 bases from J, leaving 16 bases between. The CDR3 is 15 residues long. Germline CDR1 LGHDT, CDR2 YNNKEL (reference sequence). In nucleotides, the CDR3 is TGTGCCAGCAGCAACGGGACACCACACCACAATGAGCAGTTCTTC. It codes for CASSNGTPHHNEQFF.

The chain employs TRBV19 and TRBJ1-3, with D unresolved. V lost 8 bases and J 3 bases, leaving 20 bases between the germline ends. Germline V lookup: CDR1 LNHDA, CDR2 SQIVND (reference sequence). The CDR3 contains 16 residues. Written as DNA, the CDR3 is TGTGCCAGTGCCACCATGGTCCTCAACGGTGGAAACACCATATATTTT. The encoded protein is CASATMVLNGGNTIYF.

The V and J genes are TRBV3-1 (or the pseudogene TRBV3-2) and TRBJ2-7; 7 bases map to TRBD2. The CDR3 spans 17 residues. Looked up from germline, CDR1 is LGHDT and CDR2 is YNNKEL (reference sequence). Germline trimming cut 1 base from V and 0 bases from J; bases unmatched to any gene: 9. The CDR3 DNA sequence: TGTGCCAGCAGCCAAGTGGTCGGGGCGGGAGTCTCCTACGAGCAGTACTTC. This sequence encodes CASSQVVGAGVSYEQYF.

The V and J genes are TRBV14 and TRBJ1-2, with TRBD1 matching 7 bases. This CDR3 spans 14 amino acids. Looked up from germline, CDR1 is SGHDN and CDR2 is FVKESK. J lost 4 bases, V lost 6 bases, and 8 bases had no gene match. The CDR3 is CASSLQGFGYGYTF. The CDR3, as DNA: TGTGCCAGCAGTCTACAGGGGTTTGGCTATGGCTACACCTTC.

The chain joins TRBV27 to TRBJ1-2; TRBD1 matches at 8 bases. Germline CDR1 MNHEY, CDR2 SMNVEV (reference sequence). The CDR3 runs to 15 residues. V lost 4 bases and J lost 5; bases outside the gene matches: 9. As DNA, the CDR3 is TGTGCCAGCAGTTCGCGCGCCGGGACAGGTTATGGCTACACCTTC. Its protein product is CASSSRAGTGYGYTF.

The genes are TRBV27 and TRBJ1-4; 10 nucleotides line up with TRBD1. This CDR3 is 13 amino acids long. V shed 8 bases, J shed 8 bases, and the junction held 5 bases outside the gene matches. The germline gives CDR1 MNHEY, CDR2 SMNVEV (reference sequence). The CDR3 DNA reads TGTGCCAGCGGGACAGGGGTTAACGAAAAACTGTTTTTT. This encodes CASGTGVNEKLFF.

This sequence joins TRBV7-8 and TRBJ2-2, with TRBD1 matching over 10 bases. V gave up 5 bases and J gave up 4 bases; unmatched junction bases: 7. Germline V gene sequence: CDR1 SGHVS, CDR2 FQNEAQ. This CDR3 is built from 16 residues. The CDR3 coding sequence is TGTGCCAGCAGCCTGGACAGGGGGTTAGGCACCGGGGAGCTGTTTTTT. It translates to CASSLDRGLGTGELFF.

The chain has TRBV7-2 and TRBJ1-3, with 9 bases identical to TRBD1. V shed 3 bases and J 8 bases; nucleotides not matched to a gene: 8. The CDR3 contains 15 residues. The V gene's germline CDR1 is SGHTA and CDR2 FQGNSA. CDR3: CASSLDRGVGDTIYF. CDR3 DNA sequence: TGTGCCAGCAGCTTGGACAGGGGCGTTGGGGACACCATATATTTT.

The rearrangement uses TRBV11-2 and TRBJ2-7; 9 positions agree with TRBD1. CDR1 is SGHAT, CDR2 FQNNGV, per germline. V trimming: 3 bases; J trimming: 4 bases; junction bases outside the gene matches: 7. CDR3 length equals 15 residues. The CDR3 nucleotides read TGTGCCAGCAGCTTTTTAGGACAGGGGCAGTACGAGCAGTACTTC. As protein: CASSFLGQGQYEQYF. The whole variable domain, filled in from reference TRBV11-2 and TRBJ2-7, reads EAGVAQSPRYKIIEKRQSVAFWCNPISGHATLYWYQQILGQGPKLLIQFQNNGVVDDSQLPKDRFSAERLKGVDSTLKIQPAKLEDSAVYLCASSFLGQGQYEQYFGPGTRLTVT.

The chain has TRBV9 and TRBJ1-2, with D perhaps matching TRBD1 (5 bases). This CDR3 has 13 amino acids. CDR1 and CDR2 (germline): SGDLS, YYNGEE. V was shortened by 2 bases and J by 3 bases, with 8 bases between the two germline ends. CDR3 loop: CASSVGRDYGYTF. In DNA, the CDR3 is TGTGCCAGCAGCGTCGGCAGGGACTATGGCTACACCTTC. The entire variable domain, with the rest obtained from reference TRBV9 and TRBJ1-2, is as follows: DSGVTQTPKHLITATGQRVTLRCSPRSGDLSVYWYQQSLDQGLQFLIQYYNGEERAKGNILERFSAQQFPDLHSELNLSSLELGDSALYFCASSVGRDYGYTFGSGTRLTVV.

V is TRBV12-2 and J is TRBJ2-7; the table calls TRBD2, which could not be checked here. TRBV12-2 is designated a pseudogene. The CDR3 is made up of 14 amino acids. The CDR3, as DNA: TGTGCAAGTCGCTTAGCACTAGTTTTCTACGAGCAGTACTTC. Translation: CASRLALVFYEQYF.

V usage is TRBV25-1 and J usage is TRBJ2-7; TRBD1 matches 7 bases. The V and J ends lost 1 base and 4 bases, in that order; junction bases with no gene match: 7. The length of the CDR3 is 15 residues. The germline V gene has CDR1 MGHDK and CDR2 SYGVNS. The CDR3 spells CASSESNRGIYEQYF. The CDR3 DNA sequence: TGTGCCAGCAGTGAATCGAACAGGGGCATATACGAGCAGTACTTC.

The chain is built from TRBV5-1 and TRBJ2-2; 10 bases map to TRBD2. Germline CDR1 is SGHRS and CDR2 is YFSETQ. With V trimmed by 9 bases and J by 1 base, 12 bases remained unmatched. This CDR3 has 17 amino acids. CDR3 in DNA: TGCGCCACCCGAAGGACCGGACTAGCGGAGAACACCGGGGAGCTGTTTTTT. Residues: CATRRTGLAENTGELFF.

The rearrangement uses TRBV5-1 and TRBJ1-5; D is possibly TRBD1 (6 bases). The germline CDR1 and CDR2 sequences are SGHRS and YFSETQ. This CDR3 region has 14 residues. V was shortened by 8 bases and J by 2 bases, with 14 bases between the two germline ends. In nucleotides, the CDR3 is TGCGCCAGTTCACAGGGCTCAGGCAATCAGCCCCAGCATTTT. Its translation: CASSQGSGNQPQHF.

This CDR3 reads CSVEAGGVSGGTDTQYF. The CDR3 DNA follows: TGCAGCGTTGAGGCAGGGGGCGTTTCCGGTGGCACAGATACGCAGTATTTT. The V and J genes are TRBV29-1 and TRBJ2-3, with 8 bases that match TRBD1. The CDR3 sequence is 17 residues long. Trimming at V came to 3 bases and at J to 1 base, leaving 12 bases not matched to a gene. Germline CDR1 is SQVTM and CDR2 is ANQGSEA.

The chain couples TRBV7-2 to TRBJ1-2, with a weak D call TRBD1 (5 bases). The V gene lost 1 base and the J gene lost 2 bases, with 17 bases spanning the gap. The CDR3 loop spans 17 amino acids. Germline lookup yields CDR1 SGHTA and CDR2 FQGNSA. The CDR3 bases are TGTGCCAGCAGCTTAGTAGCGGGGCGGACGGTAAACTATGGCTACACCTTC. Its protein product is CASSLVAGRTVNYGYTF.

V and J are TRBV28 and TRBJ2-3; 8 bases agree with TRBD1. The CDR3 runs 13 residues. From germline, CDR1 is MDHEN and CDR2 SYDVKM. Trimming at V came to 8 bases and at J to 5 bases, leaving 6 bases not matched to a gene. CDR3 sequence: CASGQGAEDTQYF. CDR3 nucleotides: TGTGCCAGCGGACAGGGAGCTGAAGATACGCAGTATTTT.

This clone was recorded a few times. This rearrangement joins TRBV7-2 to TRBJ1-4, with TRBD1 identical over 8 bases. Germline trimming cut 4 bases from V and 7 bases from J; bases unmatched to any gene: 5. The CDR3 contains 14 residues. Germline V gene lookup returns CDR1 SGHTA and CDR2 FQGNSA. The CDR3 nucleotides read TGTGCCAGCAGCTCGACAGGGGCGGGTGAAAAACTGTTTTTT. Its protein product is CASSSTGAGEKLFF. Using reference TRBV7-2 and TRBJ1-4 for the parts outside the CDR3, the full variable domain is GAGVSQSPSNKVTEKGKDVELRCDPISGHTALYWYRQSLGQGLEFLIYFQGNSAPDKSGLPSDRFSAERTGGSVSTLTIQRTQQEDSAVYLCASSSTGAGEKLFFGSGTQLSVL.

The chain links TRBV7-2 to TRBJ2-7; the D is unclear. Germline lookup yields CDR1 SGHTA and CDR2 FQGNSA. Trimming took 0 bases from V and 5 from J, leaving 11 bases between them. The CDR3 contains 14 residues. CDR3 loop: CASSLALAVDEQYF. The CDR3 nucleotides read TGTGCCAGCAGCTTAGCGTTGGCCGTGGACGAGCAGTACTTC.